This T cell receptor beta chain emerged from a study of shared clonotypes between healthy human individuals. Study-level points and caveats: What limited the represented genetic and exposure-history diversity was the small number of donors.

Some clones are missing from TCRdb's copy, which holds only in-frame ones; the method was immunoSEQ multiplex PCR. The data show 640,000 or so clones, with around 72% seen just once and approximately 1.8% held by the top ten. V was pared by 6 bases and J by 7 bases, with 8 bases of the junction left unmatched. Germline V gives CDR1 LNHDA, CDR2 SQIVND (reference sequence). This CDR3 region has 14 residues. This clone has a handful of counts. Antigen: not known. Different DNA sequences within this sample yield the same CDR3. The specimen sequenced was memory CD4+ T cells sorted from blood. Subset denoted: CD45RA-negative fraction. V usage is TRBV19 and J usage is TRBJ2-7; TRBD1 matches at 11 bases. This TCR derives from a woman in her twenties or thirties in good health. The CDR3 bases are TGTGCCAGTAGACGAGGACAGGGGGCTGGGGAGCAGTACTTC. Translating it yields CASRRGQGAGEQYF.